This record covers a single TCR beta chain. These data come from a study of blood T cell repertoires in COVID-19. Study-wide background: The United States, Italy and Spain supplied acute and convalescent COVID-19 samples. In each case, the material was cDNA or gDNA derived from T cells, B-cell-depleted T cells, or PBMCs.

TCRdb's copy holds only in-frame clones and misses some; the assay was immunoSEQ multiplex PCR. The data contain some 350,000 clones, 90% of them singletons. The junction had 9 bases not matched to a gene; V was cut back by 5 bases and J by 0 bases. The CDR3 totals 16 residues. Germline loops: CDR1 SGHAT, CDR2 FQNNGV. Sequenced: peripheral blood. This clonotype was sampled from a man between 18 and 35 years old with active or convalescent COVID-19. V is TRBV11-2 and J is TRBJ2-7; 8 bases are a match to TRBD2. In DNA form, the CDR3 reads TGTGCCAGCAGCGACCCCGGGAGGGCCAGCTCCTACGAGCAGTACTTC. It translates to CASSDPGRASSYEQYF.